These 31 T cell receptor beta chains share one sample of origin, sequenced in a study of T-cell memory formation after mild COVID-19 (dated by TCRdb to 2020 to 2022). The library was built by means of 5' RACE. TCRdb names Illumina NovaSeq 6000 as the instrument used. The public sequencing data were trimmed at Q25 with fastp and processed into clonotypes with MiXCR by TCRdb, which kept only in-frame beta chains. Each entry is one CDR3 protein sequence, shown with its most common DNA and genes. The table for this sample lists 540,000 or so distinct CDR3 sequences; roughly 21% of them were counted only once. The ten largest clones take up about 12% of the sample. Sequenced input: PBMCs or a T cell subset sorted from them (not recorded which). The receptors stem from an adult woman who had mild COVID-19 (a few samples of this study predate the infection). The sample titles of this study are shuffled in the database, so cell type and time point are left out; the donor was told from shared clones.

V gene TRBV2 combines with J gene TRBJ1-6; 7 bases match TRBD1. The CDR3 covers 13 residues. Losses at the gene ends were 10 bases for V and 10 bases for J; bases not matched to a gene: 10. CDR1 and CDR2 from the germline V gene are SNHLY and FYNNEI. The DNA for the CDR3 is TGTGCCACCCAGGGGGGAAGAGAGTCACCCCTCCACTTT. Translation: CATQGGRESPLHF.

This sequence joins TRBV5-1 and TRBJ2-1, with D perhaps TRBD2 (6 bases). V lost 3 bases to trimming and J lost 2 bases, with 9 bases between them. Germline CDR1 and CDR2: SGHRS and YFSETQ. This CDR3 is 14 amino acids long. DNA for the CDR3: TGCGCCAGCAGCTGGTGGGGGGCCTACAATGAGCAGTTCTTC. Translated: CASSWWGAYNEQFF.

The chain combines TRBV7-9 with TRBJ2-3, with 14 bases identical to TRBD2. The CDR3 sequence is 16 residues long. Germline CDR1 and CDR2: SEHNR and FQNEAQ (reference sequence). Trimming removed 5 bases from V and 8 bases from J; junction bases left unmatched: 9. The CDR3 sequence: CASSPGTSGSTGTQYF. For the CDR3, the DNA is TGTGCCAGCAGCCCTGGGACTAGCGGGAGTACTGGTACGCAGTATTTT.

In this sample, this clonotype turned up a few times. An end of the junction differs from the germline gene, which may be a read error. This chain uses TRBV12-3 or TRBV12-4 with TRBJ2-5, with a possible D match to TRBD1 (5 bases). The CDR3 totals 15 residues. CDR3 region: CASSLAGWGSETQYF. The CDR3 region has the DNA TGTGCCAGCAGCTTAGCCGGTTGGGGCTCAGAGACCCAGTACTTC.

The chain joins TRBV6-5 to TRBJ1-5, with D unclear. Germline V lookup: CDR1 MNHEY, CDR2 SVGAGI. The CDR3 runs to 13 residues. Trimming shortened V by 10 bases and J by 4 bases, and 14 bases separated the two germline ends. As DNA, the CDR3 is TGTGCCAACTGCGGAGGGAGGAATCAGCCCCAGCATTTT. It specifies CANCGGRNQPQHF.

The chain carries TRBV3-1 and TRBJ2-7; 7 nucleotides align to TRBD1. The germline V gene has CDR1 LGHDT and CDR2 YNNKEL (reference sequence). V lost 6 bases to trimming and J lost 1 base; unmatched junction nucleotides: 6. The CDR3 extends over 14 amino acids. In DNA, the CDR3 is TGTGCCAGCAGTGATGGGACAGCATCCTACGAGCAGTACTTC. This translates into CASSDGTASYEQYF.

The table lists this clonotype with a few counts. J is TRBJ1-5 and V is TRBV10-3; D not resolved. This CDR3 spans 15 amino acids. V lost 4 bases, J lost 10 bases, and 20 bases lay in between. Germline loops: CDR1 ENHRY, CDR2 SYGVKD. The CDR3 region has the DNA TGTGCCATCAGTGCCCGGGAGGAAGGGCAGGAACCCCAGCATTTT. This encodes CAISAREEGQEPQHF.

In DNA form, the CDR3 reads TGTGCCAGCAGTCGAAGACTTGGACTAGTCTTAATAGAGACCCAGTACTTC. It codes for CASSRRLGLVLIETQYF. The genes are TRBV3-1 and TRBJ2-5; 7 positions match TRBD2. The CDR3 has 17 residues. The germline V gene has CDR1 LGHDT and CDR2 YNNKEL (reference sequence). The V and J ends lost 6 bases and 4 bases, in that order; junction bases with no gene match: 17.

This rearrangement joins TRBV30 to TRBJ2-7; D may correspond to TRBD1 or TRBD2 (5 bases each). The CDR3 sequence is 14 residues long. Trimming took 1 base from V and 7 from J, leaving 17 bases between them. CDR1 and CDR2 from the germline V gene are GTSNPN and SVGIG (reference sequence). The CDR3 sequence: CAWSASGTSGEQYF. For the CDR3, the DNA is TGTGCCTGGAGTGCCTCCGGGACCTCGGGTGAGCAGTACTTC.

The V and J genes are TRBV5-1 and TRBJ2-1, with TRBD2 matching over 10 bases. The trim removed 0 bases at V and 2 bases at J, leaving 2 bases unmatched. The CDR3 loop spans 16 amino acids. CDR1 is SGHRS and CDR2 is YFSETQ in the germline V gene. The CDR3 coding sequence is TGCGCCAGCAGCTTGGTACTAGCGGGAACCTACAATGAGCAGTTCTTC. As protein: CASSLVLAGTYNEQFF.

The chain links TRBV7-8 to TRBJ2-1, with 9 bases identical to TRBD2. The junction had 5 bases not matched to a gene; V was cut back by 1 base and J by 7 bases. The CDR3 has 15 amino acids. Germline V gives CDR1 SGHVS, CDR2 FQNEAQ. The CDR3 protein is CASSLVAGEWNEQFF. The CDR3, as DNA: TGTGCCAGCAGCTTAGTAGCGGGAGAGTGGAATGAGCAGTTCTTC.

This clonotype has only a few counts. V is TRBV7-9 and J is TRBJ2-2, with 7 bases matching TRBD1. V trimming: 11 bases; J trimming: 6 bases; junction bases outside the gene matches: 15. The V gene's germline CDR1 is SEHNR and CDR2 FQNEAQ (reference sequence). CDR3 length: 15 residues. The CDR3 coding sequence is TGTGCCCGGCCAGGGGGAGTGAAAGGATCCGGGGAGCTGTTTTTT. This translates into CARPGGVKGSGELFF.

The chain employs TRBV21-1 and TRBJ2-3; TRBD2, as called in the table, went unchecked against the DNA. TRBV21-1 is listed as a pseudogene. The CDR3 length is 18 residues. The CDR3 coding sequence is TGTGCCAGCAGCAAAGGGTGCGGCGGGAGAGGTGGGGCAGATACGCAGTATTTT. This translates into CASSKGCGGRGGADTQYF.

This rearrangement joins TRBV12-3 or TRBV12-4 to TRBJ2-6; TRBD1 agrees at 7 bases. CDR3 size: 18 residues. V was pared by 6 bases and J by 0 bases, with 11 bases of the junction left unmatched. The CDR3 coding sequence is TGTGCCAGCAGCCCTAGAACAGGGGCCTACTCTGGGGCCAACGTCCTGACTTTC. Its translation: CASSPRTGAYSGANVLTF.

This clonotype was picked up a small number of times. The rearrangement joins TRBV15 to TRBJ1-1; D ambiguous. V lost 3 bases and J 1 base, leaving 9 bases between the germline ends. CDR1 is LNHNV, CDR2 YYDKDF, per germline (reference sequence). The CDR3 is 14 residues long. CDR3 in amino acids: CATSSVLPNTEAFF. The CDR3 nucleotides are TGTGCCACCAGCAGTGTCCTACCGAACACTGAAGCTTTCTTT. Complete variable domain (other parts from reference TRBV15 and TRBJ1-1): DAMVIQNPRYQVTQFGKPVTLSCSQTLNHNVMYWYQQKSSQAPKLLFHYYDKDFNNEADTPDNFQSRRPNTSFCFLDIRSPGLGDTAMYLCATSSVLPNTEAFFGQGTRLTVV.

V is TRBV5-1 and J is TRBJ1-5; no clear D. This CDR3 is 16 amino acids long. Trimming cost V 4 bases and J 6 bases, with 20 bases left between them. Germline CDR1 reads SGHRS; CDR2 reads YFSETQ. This CDR3 is CASSPDGGRAGQPQHF. The CDR3 nucleotides are TGCGCCAGCAGCCCGGATGGCGGGCGGGCGGGTCAGCCCCAGCATTTT.

This clonotype showed up just a few times. The V gene is TRBV7-3, the J gene TRBJ2-2; D is undetermined. There are 13 residues in the CDR3. Germline CDR1 is SGHTA and CDR2 is FQGTGA. The V end was cut by 6 bases, the J end by 4 bases, with 9 bases between. In DNA form, the CDR3 reads TGTGCCAGCAGACCGGCCGGCACCGGGGAGCTGTTTTTT. Translated: CASRPAGTGELFF.

This clonotype was seen more than once but under ten times. The J gene is TRBJ1-1, the V gene TRBV5-1; D is ambiguous. CDR3 length: 13 amino acids. Germline V lookup: CDR1 SGHRS, CDR2 YFSETQ. The germline V and J ends were trimmed by 0 bases and 7 bases, with 10 bases remaining between them. The CDR3 here is CASSLAGGNEAFF. The CDR3, as DNA: TGCGCCAGCAGCTTGGCGGGTGGGAATGAAGCTTTCTTT.

V and J are TRBV7-8 and TRBJ1-5; D remains unclear. The germline CDR1 and CDR2 sequences are SGHVS and FQNEAQ. Between the trimmed V and J ends, which lost 1 base and 7 bases, there was a span of 5 bases. The CDR3 spans 12 residues. The CDR3: CASSLVWQPQHF. For the CDR3, the DNA is TGTGCCAGCAGCTTAGTGTGGCAGCCCCAGCATTTT.

This clonotype was counted between two and nine times. The rearrangement links TRBV12-3 or TRBV12-4 to TRBJ2-1; TRBD1 aligns across 9 bases. J was trimmed by 2 bases and V by 5 bases; bases with no gene match: 13. The CDR3 has 18 residues. The CDR3 is CASSHVPGQGPTYNEQFF. As DNA, the CDR3 is TGTGCCAGCAGTCACGTCCCGGGACAGGGACCGACCTACAATGAGCAGTTCTTC.

The chain has TRBV7-2 and TRBJ1-4, with D uncertain. Germline V gene data show CDR1 as SGHTA and CDR2 as FQGNSA. V lost 5 bases to trimming and J lost 15 bases, with 19 bases between them. The CDR3 is made up of 13 amino acids. CDR3 residues: CASSPEGGLVVFF. The CDR3 DNA reads as TGTGCCAGCAGCCCCGAGGGTGGGCTAGTCGTGTTTTTT.

This clonotype has more than one count but fewer than ten. The rearrangement uses TRBV2 and TRBJ1-1; D might be TRBD1 (5 bases). This CDR3 contains 11 residues. Trimming left V 8 bases short and J 1 base short, with 5 bases between. CDR1 is SNHLY and CDR2 is FYNNEI in the germline V gene. The CDR3 spells CASGGNTEAFF. Here the CDR3 DNA reads TGTGCCAGCGGGGGGAACACTGAAGCTTTCTTT. Using reference TRBV2 and TRBJ1-1 for the parts outside the CDR3, the full variable domain is EPEVTQTPSHQVTQMGQEVILRCVPISNHLYFYWYRQILGQKVEFLVSFYNNEISEKSEIFDDQFSVERPDGSNFTLKIRSTKLEDSAMYFCASGGNTEAFFGQGTRLTVV.

There are a few counts of this clonotype. The CDR3 loop reads CASSPWTRIMYEQFF. CDR3 nucleotides: TGTGCCAGCAGCCCCTGGACTAGAATCATGTATGAGCAGTTCTTC. The chain carries TRBV7-2 and TRBJ2-1; 7 nucleotides align to TRBD2. This CDR3 region has 15 residues. The V and J ends lost 5 bases and 8 bases, in that order; junction bases with no gene match: 12. Germline V lookup: CDR1 SGHTA, CDR2 FQGNSA.

CDR3 DNA: TGTGCCAGCAGTGGACAGGAGGGGATTGATGGCTACACCTTC. The encoded protein is CASSGQEGIDGYTF. The gene calls are TRBV12-3 or TRBV12-4 and TRBJ1-2; 7 positions match TRBD1. V trimming: 5 bases; J trimming: 6 bases; junction bases outside the gene matches: 9. The length of the CDR3 is 14 residues.

The chain carries TRBV7-9 and TRBJ2-7; 9 positions agree with TRBD1. After removal of 5 bases from V and 7 bases from J, the junction contained 18 bases not matched to a gene. The CDR3 consists of 17 residues. Germline CDR1 SEHNR, CDR2 FQNEAQ (reference sequence). The CDR3 loop is CASSRPEPNRGLKEQYF. The CDR3 region has the DNA TGTGCCAGCAGCCGACCGGAACCAAACAGGGGGCTAAAAGAGCAGTACTTC.

This clonotype has just a few counts. The J gene is TRBJ1-6, the V gene TRBV27, with D maybe TRBD1 (5 bases). Germline loops: CDR1 MNHEY, CDR2 SMNVEV (reference sequence). The V gene lost 0 bases and the J gene lost 9 bases, with 12 bases spanning the gap. CDR3 length equals 15 residues. DNA of the CDR3: TGTGCCAGCAGTTTATCGATTGGGGCAGTTTCACCCCTCCACTTT. It codes for CASSLSIGAVSPLHF.

The V call is TRBV20-1, the J call TRBJ2-3; the match to TRBD2 covers 7 bases. The CDR3 consists of 16 residues. Germline loops: CDR1 DFQATT, CDR2 SNEGSKA (reference sequence). The V segment lost 1 base and the J segment 10 bases; nucleotides outside the gene matches: 17. As DNA, the CDR3 is TGCAGTGCTAGAGTTCCGGGCCAGCGGGGCCCCCGGGCGCAGTATTTT. Amino acids: CSARVPGQRGPRAQYF.

This clonotype was counted only a few times. CDR3 DNA sequence: TGCGCCAGCAGCCTCGAACTGGGACTAGCGGGGCGTGAGCAGTTCTTC. It encodes CASSLELGLAGREQFF. This sequence joins TRBV5-1 and TRBJ2-1; 13 bases are a match to TRBD2. The CDR3 sequence is 16 residues long. The germline V gene has CDR1 SGHRS and CDR2 YFSETQ. V trimming: 4 bases; J trimming: 9 bases; junction bases outside the gene matches: 10.

V and J are TRBV7-9 and TRBJ2-2; D perhaps matches TRBD1 (6 bases). In germline, CDR1 is SEHNR, CDR2 FQNEAQ (reference sequence). The CDR3 length is 15 residues. Trimming pared 5 bases from V and 0 bases from J, leaving 10 bases between. This CDR3 is CASSHGTTNTGELFF. Here the CDR3 DNA reads TGTGCCAGCAGCCATGGGACAACGAACACCGGGGAGCTGTTTTTT.

This clonotype was detected only a few times. The V call is TRBV12-3 or TRBV12-4, the J call TRBJ1-2, with a possible D match to TRBD1 (5 bases). V gave up 6 bases and J gave up 4 bases, with 15 bases separating them. This CDR3 comprises 14 residues. The CDR3 here is CASREGPAGYGYTF. For the CDR3, the DNA is TGTGCCAGCAGGGAGGGACCGGCTGGCTATGGCTACACCTTC.

The table lists this clonotype with a few counts. This sequence joins TRBV7-9 and TRBJ2-7, with a tentative D call TRBD1 (6 bases). Trimming removed 1 base from V and 7 bases from J, with 14 bases in between. The CDR3 spans 14 residues. Germline V gives CDR1 SEHNR, CDR2 FQNEAQ (reference sequence). The CDR3 sequence: CASSLDTGRWEQYF. The CDR3 bases are TGTGCCAGCAGCTTAGATACAGGGCGATGGGAGCAGTACTTC.